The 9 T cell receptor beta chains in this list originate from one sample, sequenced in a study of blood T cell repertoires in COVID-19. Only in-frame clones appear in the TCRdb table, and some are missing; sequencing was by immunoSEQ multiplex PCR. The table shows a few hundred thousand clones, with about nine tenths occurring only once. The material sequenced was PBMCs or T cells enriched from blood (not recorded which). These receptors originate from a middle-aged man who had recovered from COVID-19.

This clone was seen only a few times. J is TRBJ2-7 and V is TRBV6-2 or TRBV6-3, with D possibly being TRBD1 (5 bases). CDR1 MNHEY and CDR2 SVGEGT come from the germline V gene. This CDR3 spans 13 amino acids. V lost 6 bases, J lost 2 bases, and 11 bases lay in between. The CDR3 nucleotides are TGTGCCAGCAGCCCACAGGAGACCTACGAGCAGTACTTC. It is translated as CASSPQETYEQYF.

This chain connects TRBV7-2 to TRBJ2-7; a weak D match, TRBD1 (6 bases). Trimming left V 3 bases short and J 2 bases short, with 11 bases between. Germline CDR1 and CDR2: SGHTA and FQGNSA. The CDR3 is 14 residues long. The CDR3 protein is CASSFTTGPYEQYF. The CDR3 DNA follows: TGTGCCAGCAGCTTCACGACAGGTCCCTACGAGCAGTACTTC.

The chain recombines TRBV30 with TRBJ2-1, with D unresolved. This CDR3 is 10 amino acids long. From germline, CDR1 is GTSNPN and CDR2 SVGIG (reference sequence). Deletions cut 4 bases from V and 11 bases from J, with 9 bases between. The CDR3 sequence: CAWKHTKQFF. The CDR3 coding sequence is TGTGCCTGGAAGCATACTAAGCAGTTCTTC. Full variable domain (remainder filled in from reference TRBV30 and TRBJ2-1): SQTIHQWPATLVQPVGSPLSLECTVEGTSNPNLYWYRQAAGRGLQLLFYSVGIGQISSEVPQNLSASRPQDRQFILSSKKLLLSDSGFYLCAWKHTKQFFGPGTRLTVL.

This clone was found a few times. The CDR3 protein is CSVDGQNTEAFF. CDR3 DNA: TGCAGCGTTGATGGGCAGAACACTGAAGCTTTCTTT. The chain is built from TRBV29-1 and TRBJ1-1, with D uncertain. The germline V and J ends were trimmed by 3 bases and 1 base, with 6 bases remaining between them. The CDR3 contains 12 residues. Germline CDR1 reads SQVTM; CDR2 reads ANQGSEA.

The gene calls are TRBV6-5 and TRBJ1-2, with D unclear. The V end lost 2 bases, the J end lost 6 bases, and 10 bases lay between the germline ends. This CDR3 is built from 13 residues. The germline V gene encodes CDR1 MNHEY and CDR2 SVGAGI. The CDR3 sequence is CASSYAAANGYTF. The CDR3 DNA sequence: TGTGCCAGCAGTTACGCGGCCGCAAATGGCTACACCTTC.

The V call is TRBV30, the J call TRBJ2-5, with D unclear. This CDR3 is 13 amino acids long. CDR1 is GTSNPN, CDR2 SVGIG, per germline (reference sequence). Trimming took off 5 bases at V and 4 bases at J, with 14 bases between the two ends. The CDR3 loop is CAWEKRLRETQYF. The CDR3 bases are TGTGCCTGGGAGAAGAGACTGCGAGAGACCCAGTACTTC.

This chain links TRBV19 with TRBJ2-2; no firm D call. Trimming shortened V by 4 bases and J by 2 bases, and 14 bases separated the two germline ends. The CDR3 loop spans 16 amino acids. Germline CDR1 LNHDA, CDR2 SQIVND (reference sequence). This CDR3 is CASSTSRRSNTGELFF. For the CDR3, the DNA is TGTGCCAGTAGTACTTCGAGGCGCTCAAACACCGGGGAGCTGTTTTTT.

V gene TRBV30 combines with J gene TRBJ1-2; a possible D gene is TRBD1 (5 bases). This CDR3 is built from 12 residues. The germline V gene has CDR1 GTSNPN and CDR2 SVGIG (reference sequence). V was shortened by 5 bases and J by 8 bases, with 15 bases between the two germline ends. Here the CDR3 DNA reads TGTGCCTGGGCAGGGCTTAACGGAGGCTACACCTTC. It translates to CAWAGLNGGYTF.

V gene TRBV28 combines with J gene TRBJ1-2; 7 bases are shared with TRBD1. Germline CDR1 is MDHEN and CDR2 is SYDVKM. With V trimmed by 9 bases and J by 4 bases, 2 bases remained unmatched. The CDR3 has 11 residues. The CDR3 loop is CASSGGYGYTF. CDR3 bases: TGTGCCAGTTCAGGGGGCTATGGCTACACCTTC.